The T cell receptor (beta chain) described here comes from a study of blood T cell repertoires in COVID-19. The method was immunoSEQ multiplex PCR; TCRdb's version includes in-frame clones alone and lacks a portion of them. The sample lists 310,000 or so clones, about nine tenths occurring once. With 5 bases removed from V and 0 bases from J, the gap between germline ends came to 8 bases. The CDR3 totals 14 residues. Germline CDR1 and CDR2: MNHEY and SMNVEV (reference sequence). The sequenced sample consisted of PBMCs or T cells enriched from blood (not recorded which). This rearrangement joins TRBV27 to TRBJ1-3, with unresolved D. The source is a woman in her thirties who had recovered from COVID-19. CDR3 sequence: CASSPEASGNTIYF. The CDR3 region has the DNA TGTGCCAGCAGTCCAGAGGCCTCTGGAAACACCATATATTTT.